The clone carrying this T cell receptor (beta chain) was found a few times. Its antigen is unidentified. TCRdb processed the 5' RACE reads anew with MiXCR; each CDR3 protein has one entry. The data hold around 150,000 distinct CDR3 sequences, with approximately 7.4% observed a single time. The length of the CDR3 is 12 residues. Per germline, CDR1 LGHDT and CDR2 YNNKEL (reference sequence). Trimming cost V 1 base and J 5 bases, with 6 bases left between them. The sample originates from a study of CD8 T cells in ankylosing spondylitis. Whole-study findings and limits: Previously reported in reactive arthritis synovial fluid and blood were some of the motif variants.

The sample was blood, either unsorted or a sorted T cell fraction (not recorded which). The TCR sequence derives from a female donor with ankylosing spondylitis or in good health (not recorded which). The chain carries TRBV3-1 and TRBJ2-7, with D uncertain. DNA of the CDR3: TGTGCCAGCAGCCAAGGGCCCAACGAGCAGTACTTC. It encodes CASSQGPNEQYF.